The 30 T cell receptor beta chains listed next were all sequenced from one sample in a study of shared clonotypes between healthy human individuals. Repertoires were generated with immunoSEQ multiplex PCR, while TCRdb's copy carries only in-frame clones and drops some. The repertoire holds roughly 1 million clones, with approximately 78% as singletons. The sample was memory CD4+ T cells from PBMCs. Subset given: CD45RA-negative fraction. These receptors were obtained from a young man in good health. Some clones in this sample may be carry-over from other donors' samples.

There are a few counts of this clone. CDR3 region: CASSFIVGLAGAEQFF. CDR3 in DNA: TGTGCCAGCAGCTTTATCGTTGGACTAGCGGGAGCTGAGCAGTTCTTC. The rearrangement uses TRBV11-2 and TRBJ2-1; TRBD2 agrees at 13 bases. This CDR3 region has 16 residues. V was pared by 3 bases and J by 9 bases, with 8 bases of the junction left unmatched. Germline V gene lookup returns CDR1 SGHAT and CDR2 FQNNGV.

This chain uses TRBV11-2 with TRBJ2-1; 7 bases are shared with TRBD1. Trimming took 1 base from V and 12 from J; bases not matched to a gene: 12. Germline CDR1 SGHAT, CDR2 FQNNGV. The CDR3 extends over 15 amino acids. The CDR3 DNA sequence: TGTGCCAGCAGCTTAGTACAGGGGCCAGAGGATGGGCAGTTCTTC. It translates to CASSLVQGPEDGQFF.

V and J are TRBV9 and TRBJ2-3; TRBD2 might be the D (6 bases). The CDR3 is 13 amino acids. Germline V CDR1 and CDR2: SGDLS, YYNGEE. Trimming pared 3 bases from V and 4 bases from J, leaving 9 bases between. CDR3 residues: CASSATRSDTQYF. CDR3 nucleotides: TGTGCCAGCAGCGCGACTAGATCAGATACGCAGTATTTT.

The table lists this clone with a few counts. The sample contains more than one DNA sequence encoding this CDR3. The chain carries TRBV5-1 and TRBJ2-5, with 8 positions matching TRBD1. The V gene's germline CDR1 is SGHRS and CDR2 YFSETQ. The CDR3 length is 14 residues. The J segment lost 5 bases and the V segment lost 4 bases, leaving 7 bases of the junction unmatched. The CDR3 is CASSLDRVGETQYF. For the CDR3, the DNA is TGCGCCAGCAGCCTGGACAGGGTAGGGGAGACCCAGTACTTC.

The CDR3 reads CASNQGAGGYTF. Here the CDR3 DNA reads TGTGCCAGCAATCAGGGGGCGGGAGGCTACACCTTC. This chain uses TRBV6-1 with TRBJ1-2, with 8 bases matching TRBD1. In germline, CDR1 is MNHNS, CDR2 SASEGT. This CDR3 spans 12 amino acids. V was clipped by 7 bases and J by 8 bases; unmatched bases: 6.

The V gene is TRBV5-1, the J gene TRBJ2-2; 9 bases align to TRBD1. The CDR3 runs 14 residues. J lost 9 bases, V lost 3 bases, and 6 bases had no gene match. Germline CDR1 reads SGHRS; CDR2 reads YFSETQ. This chain's CDR3 is CASSSLQGARELFF. The CDR3 DNA reads TGCGCCAGCAGCTCCCTACAGGGGGCAAGGGAGCTGTTTTTT.

This clone was seen only a few times. V usage is TRBV5-1 and J usage is TRBJ1-3; perhaps TRBD1 as D (5 bases). CDR3 length: 16 residues. V was trimmed by 2 bases and J by 4 bases, leaving 16 bases between them. The germline V gene has CDR1 SGHRS and CDR2 YFSETQ. As DNA, the CDR3 is TGCGCCAGCAGCTTCGGTGGGGGACGGTACGGAAACACCATATATTTT. Translation: CASSFGGGRYGNTIYF.

The chain is built from TRBV5-6 and TRBJ1-1; D might be TRBD1 (6 bases). The V end lost 5 bases, the J end lost 3 bases, and 20 bases lay between the germline ends. Germline assignment: CDR1 SGHDT and CDR2 YYEEEE. This CDR3 is 16 amino acids long. The CDR3 loop reads CASRSPGVKGDTEAFF. The CDR3 nucleotides are TGTGCCAGCAGATCCCCAGGGGTAAAGGGGGACACTGAAGCTTTCTTT.

The chain joins TRBV29-1 to TRBJ2-5, with D unresolved. Per the germline V gene, CDR1 is SQVTM and CDR2 is ANQGSEA. V shed 2 bases and J shed 2 bases, with 6 bases lying between them. This CDR3 contains 12 residues. CDR3 bases: TGCAGCGTTGAAAGGCAGCAAGAGACCCAGTACTTC. Translating gives CSVERQQETQYF. Drawing the rest from reference TRBV29-1 and TRBJ2-5, the complete variable domain is SAVISQKPSRDICQRGTSLTIQCQVDSQVTMMFWYRQQPGQSLTLIATANQGSEATYESGFVIDKFPISRPNLTFSTLTVSNMSPEDSSIYLCSVERQQETQYFGPGTRLLVL.

This clone was counted a single time. The V call is TRBV5-4, the J call TRBJ2-2; 8 bases map to TRBD2. Germline CDR1 SGHNT, CDR2 YYREEE (reference sequence). This CDR3 has 16 residues. Trimming removed 3 bases from V and 4 bases from J; junction bases left unmatched: 8. The CDR3 region has the DNA TGTGCCAGCAGCTACAAAAGCGGGAGCTCCACCGGGGAGCTGTTTTTT. Translation: CASSYKSGSSTGELFF.

The V gene is TRBV29-1, the J gene TRBJ2-3, with 7 bases that match TRBD1. The V gene end was trimmed by 5 bases and the J gene end by 9 bases; junction bases not matched to a gene: 14. The V gene's germline CDR1 is SQVTM and CDR2 ANQGSEA. The CDR3 totals 14 residues. Here the CDR3 reads CSVQPGQRVGTQYF. DNA of the CDR3: TGCAGCGTTCAACCGGGACAGAGAGTTGGGACGCAGTATTTT.

The chain is built from TRBV6-1 and TRBJ1-4; maybe TRBD1 (6 bases). The CDR3 totals 15 residues. In germline, CDR1 is MNHNS, CDR2 SASEGT. V was pared by 2 bases and J by 8 bases, with 15 bases between. The CDR3 spells CASSEYPGAEEKLFF. CDR3 DNA sequence: TGTGCCAGCAGTGAATACCCGGGGGCAGAAGAAAAACTGTTTTTT.

J is TRBJ1-3 and V is TRBV28; D possibly corresponds to TRBD1 (5 bases). Germline loops: CDR1 MDHEN, CDR2 SYDVKM. The CDR3 loop spans 16 amino acids. V was pared by 3 bases and J by 0 bases, with 12 bases between. CDR3 DNA sequence: TGTGCCAGCAGTTTTGGTTGGGGGGGCTCTGGAAACACCATATATTTT. Protein product: CASSFGWGGSGNTIYF.

The J gene is TRBJ2-3, the V gene TRBV7-6; maybe TRBD1 (5 bases). CDR1 is SGHVS, CDR2 FNYEAQ, per germline. This CDR3 region has 14 residues. Trimming removed 3 bases from V and 1 base from J, with 8 bases in between. The CDR3 bases are TGTGCCAGCAGCTTTTCAGGGCGCACAGATACGCAGTATTTT. It specifies CASSFSGRTDTQYF.

Here the CDR3 reads CASSSTGTLYNEQFF. Written as DNA, the CDR3 is TGCGCCAGCAGCTCGACAGGGACCCTCTACAATGAGCAGTTCTTC. The chain employs TRBV5-1 and TRBJ2-1, with 7 bases matching TRBD1. Germline-derived CDR1 and CDR2 are SGHRS and YFSETQ. Trimming cost V 3 bases and J 3 bases; bases outside gene matches: 6. The CDR3 has 15 residues.

About this clone: At the DNA level, this CDR3 is encoded by other sequences in the same sample as well. This chain connects TRBV5-6 to TRBJ2-5; 14 bases fit TRBD2. The CDR3 covers 15 residues. V lost 4 bases, J lost 3 bases, and 2 bases stayed unmatched. Looked up from germline, CDR1 is SGHDT and CDR2 is YYEEEE. The DNA for the CDR3 is TGTGCCAGCAGCAGGGGACTAGCGGGAGAAGAGACCCAGTACTTC. Translation gives CASSRGLAGEETQYF. The whole variable domain, filled in from reference TRBV5-6 and TRBJ2-5, reads DAGVTQSPTHLIKTRGQQVTLRCSPKSGHDTVSWYQQALGQGPQFIFQYYEEEERQRGNFPDRFSGHQFPNYSSELNVNALLLGDSALYLCASSRGLAGEETQYFGPGTRLLVL.

This sequence joins TRBV28 and TRBJ1-1, with D possibly TRBD1 on 5 matching bases. The CDR3 runs 16 residues. Trimming left V 4 bases short and J 4 bases short, with 19 bases between. Germline V gives CDR1 MDHEN, CDR2 SYDVKM. The CDR3 sequence: CASSSQRDPRGTEAFF. DNA of the CDR3: TGTGCCAGCAGTTCGCAGCGGGACCCGAGGGGCACTGAAGCTTTCTTT.

There are many counts of this clone. This sequence joins TRBV27 and TRBJ2-3; TRBD1 aligns across 9 bases. V lost 5 bases to trimming and J lost 6 bases; unmatched junction nucleotides: 12. The V gene's germline CDR1 is MNHEY and CDR2 SMNVEV (reference sequence). The CDR3 totals 16 residues. The CDR3 protein is CASSPRTGATVDTQYF. In nucleotides, the CDR3 is TGTGCCAGCAGTCCCAGGACAGGGGCGACGGTGGATACGCAGTATTTT.

As DNA, the CDR3 is TGTGCCACCAGCAGTGGGAAGGCCCCAGGGCAGCCCCAGCATTTT. Translating gives CATSSGKAPGQPQHF. The chain carries TRBV15 and TRBJ1-5; a weak D match, TRBD1 (5 bases). The V and J ends lost 3 bases and 7 bases respectively, with 16 bases between them. CDR1 and CDR2 (germline): LNHNV, YYDKDF (reference sequence). The CDR3 runs 15 residues.

The rearrangement joins TRBV28 to TRBJ1-4, with D tentatively TRBD1 (5 bases). Trimming took off 8 bases at V and 7 bases at J, with 14 bases between the two ends. From germline, CDR1 is MDHEN and CDR2 SYDVKM. The CDR3 is made up of 13 amino acids. CDR3 in DNA: TGTGCCAGCGGGGGGATCTATAGTGAAAAACTGTTTTTT. Protein: CASGGIYSEKLFF.

The rearrangement joins TRBV5-1 to TRBJ1-1; weak D call: TRBD1 (5 bases). The CDR3 is 15 amino acids. Trimming stripped 1 base from V and 0 bases from J, with 10 bases between. The V gene's germline CDR1 is SGHRS and CDR2 YFSETQ. In DNA form, the CDR3 reads TGCGCCAGCAGCTTGACTTGGGGGATGAACACTGAAGCTTTCTTT. Translation: CASSLTWGMNTEAFF.

The chain joins TRBV29-1 to TRBJ2-3; TRBD1 matches 8 bases. CDR1 is SQVTM, CDR2 ANQGSEA, per germline. Unmatched junction bases numbered 3, after V lost 6 bases and J lost 4 bases. This CDR3 has 12 amino acids. CDR3: CSVMTGADTQYF. The CDR3 DNA reads TGCAGCGTCATGACAGGGGCAGATACGCAGTATTTT.

The chain uses TRBV18 and TRBJ1-2, with a weak D call TRBD1 (5 bases). Per the germline V gene, CDR1 is KGHSH and CDR2 is LQKENI. V was shortened by 3 bases and J by 9 bases, with 14 bases between the two germline ends. The CDR3 spans 13 residues. The CDR3 loop reads CASSPADKTRYTF. The CDR3 nucleotides read TGTGCCAGCTCACCGGCGGACAAGACCCGCTACACCTTC.

CDR3 in amino acids: CASSLGQSGEQFF. CDR3 coding DNA: TGTGCCAGCAGCTTAGGTCAAAGCGGTGAGCAGTTCTTC. The chain is built from TRBV11-2 and TRBJ2-1; tentative D call: TRBD2 (5 bases). The germline V and J ends were trimmed by 1 base and 9 bases, with 10 bases remaining between them. The germline V gene has CDR1 SGHAT and CDR2 FQNNGV. The CDR3 extends over 13 amino acids.

Worth noting for this clone: This sample includes further DNA sequences coding for the same CDR3. This chain joins TRBV5-1 and TRBJ1-2; D call uncertain. Per germline, CDR1 SGHRS and CDR2 YFSETQ. The CDR3 length is 12 residues. Trimming shortened V by 2 bases and J by 4 bases, and 6 bases separated the two germline ends. The CDR3 nucleotides are TGCGCCAGCAGCTTCGACACCTATGGCTACACCTTC. It specifies CASSFDTYGYTF. Complete variable domain (other parts from reference TRBV5-1 and TRBJ1-2): KAGVTQTPRYLIKTRGQQVTLSCSPISGHRSVSWYQQTPGQGLQFLFEYFSETQRNKGNFPGRFSGRQFSNSRSEMNVSTLELGDSALYLCASSFDTYGYTFGSGTRLTVV.

This clone was seen once. V is TRBV2 and J is TRBJ2-5, with no clear D. Gene TRBJ2-7 matches the end of the DNA better, so the J call may be wrong. This CDR3 spans 11 amino acids. CDR1 is SNHLY, CDR2 FYNNEI, per germline. CDR3 amino acids: CASSVLAEQYF. DNA of the CDR3: TGTGCCAGCAGTGTTCTTGCCGAGCAGTACTTC.

Details on this clone: At the DNA level, this CDR3 is encoded by other sequences in the same sample as well. This chain links TRBV18 with TRBJ1-5; 9 bases agree with TRBD1. V lost 4 bases to trimming and J lost 7 bases; unmatched junction nucleotides: 2. Germline CDR1 reads KGHSH; CDR2 reads LQKENI. The CDR3 is 13 amino acids. The CDR3 loop reads CASSRDRDQPQHF. CDR3 DNA: TGTGCCAGCTCACGGGACAGGGACCAGCCCCAGCATTTT. Full variable domain (outside the CDR3, taken from reference TRBV18 and TRBJ1-5): NAGVMQNPRHLVRRRGQEARLRCSPMKGHSHVYWYRQLPEEGLKFMVYLQKENIIDESGMPKERFSAEFPKEGPSILRIQQVVRGDSAAYFCASSRDRDQPQHFGDGTRLSIL.

The chain combines TRBV7-2 with TRBJ2-6, with a tentative D call TRBD1 (6 bases). The CDR3 totals 20 residues. V was clipped by 0 bases and J by 0 bases, with 18 bases between them. Looked up from germline, CDR1 is SGHTA and CDR2 is FQGNSA. The CDR3 reads CASSLAQGGGHSSGANVLTF. CDR3 sequence (DNA): TGTGCCAGCAGCTTAGCGCAGGGTGGGGGACACAGCTCTGGGGCCAACGTCCTGACTTTC.

The chain combines TRBV9 with TRBJ1-3; 7 bases map to TRBD1. The trim removed 1 base at V and 2 bases at J, leaving 3 bases unmatched. This CDR3 contains 15 residues. Germline V gene data show CDR1 as SGDLS and CDR2 as YYNGEE. The CDR3 DNA reads TGTGCCAGCAGCGTAACAGGGGTAGCTGGAAACACCATATATTTT. Translation: CASSVTGVAGNTIYF.

The chain employs TRBV7-2 and TRBJ1-5; TRBD1 is a possible D gene (6 bases). V lost 4 bases and J lost 2, with 12 bases in between. This CDR3 region has 15 residues. CDR1 is SGHTA, CDR2 FQGNSA, per germline. This chain's CDR3 is CASSSTGPGNQPQHF. CDR3 nucleotide sequence: TGTGCCAGCAGCTCGACAGGCCCGGGCAATCAGCCCCAGCATTTT. Filled out from reference TRBV7-2 and TRBJ1-5, the complete variable domain reads GAGVSQSPSNKVTEKGKDVELRCDPISGHTALYWYRQSLGQGLEFLIYFQGNSAPDKSGLPSDRFSAERTGGSVSTLTIQRTQQEDSAVYLCASSSTGPGNQPQHFGDGTRLSIL.